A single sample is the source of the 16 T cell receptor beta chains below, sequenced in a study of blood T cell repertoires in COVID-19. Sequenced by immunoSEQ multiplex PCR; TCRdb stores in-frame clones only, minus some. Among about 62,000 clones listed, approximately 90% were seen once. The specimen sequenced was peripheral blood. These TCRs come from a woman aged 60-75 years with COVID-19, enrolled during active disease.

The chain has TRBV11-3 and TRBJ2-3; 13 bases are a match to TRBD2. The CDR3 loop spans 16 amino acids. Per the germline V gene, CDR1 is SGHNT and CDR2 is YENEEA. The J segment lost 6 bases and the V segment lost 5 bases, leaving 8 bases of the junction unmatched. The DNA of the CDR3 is TGTGCCAGCAGCAAAAGACTAGCGGGAGGTGCGGATACGCAGTATTTT. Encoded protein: CASSKRLAGGADTQYF.

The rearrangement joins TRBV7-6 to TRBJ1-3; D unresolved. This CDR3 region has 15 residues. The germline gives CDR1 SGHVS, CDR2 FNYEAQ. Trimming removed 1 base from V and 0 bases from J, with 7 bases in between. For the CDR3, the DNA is TGTGCCAGCAGCTTAGGGGGAGTCTCTGGAAACACCATATATTTT. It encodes CASSLGGVSGNTIYF.

The DNA for the CDR3 is TGTGCCAGCAGTTCGGACAGGGGGTTTAGGAATCAGCCCCAGCATTTT. Amino acids: CASSSDRGFRNQPQHF. The chain uses TRBV28 and TRBJ1-5; 10 bases align to TRBD1. CDR3 size: 16 residues. CDR1 is MDHEN, CDR2 SYDVKM, per germline. Trimming took 4 bases from V and 4 from J; bases not matched to a gene: 7.

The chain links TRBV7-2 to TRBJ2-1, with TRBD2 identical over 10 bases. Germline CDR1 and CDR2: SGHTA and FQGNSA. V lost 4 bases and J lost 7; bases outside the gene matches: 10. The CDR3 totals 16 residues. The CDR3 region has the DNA TGTGCCAGCAGCTCCACGATAGCGGGAGGACGGAATGAGCAGTTCTTC. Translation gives CASSSTIAGGRNEQFF.

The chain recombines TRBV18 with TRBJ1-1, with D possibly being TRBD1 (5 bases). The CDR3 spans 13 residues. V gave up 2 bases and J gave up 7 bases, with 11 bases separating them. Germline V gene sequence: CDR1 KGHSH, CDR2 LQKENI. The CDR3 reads CASSPSHTGEAFF. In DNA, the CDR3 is TGTGCCAGCTCACCATCCCACACAGGTGAAGCTTTCTTT.

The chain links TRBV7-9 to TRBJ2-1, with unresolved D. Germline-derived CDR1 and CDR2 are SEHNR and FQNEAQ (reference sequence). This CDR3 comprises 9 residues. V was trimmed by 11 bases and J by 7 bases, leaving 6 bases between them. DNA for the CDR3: TGTGCCGCGAGGAATGAGCAGTTCTTC. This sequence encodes CAARNEQFF.

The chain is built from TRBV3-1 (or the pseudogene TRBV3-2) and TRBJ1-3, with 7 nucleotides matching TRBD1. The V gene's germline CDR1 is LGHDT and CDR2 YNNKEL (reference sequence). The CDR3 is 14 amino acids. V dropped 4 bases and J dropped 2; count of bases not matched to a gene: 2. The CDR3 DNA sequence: TGTGCCAGCAGCCGGGGGACAGCTGGAAACACCATATATTTT. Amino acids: CASSRGTAGNTIYF.

The CDR3 loop is CASSYSVSGESYEQYF. The DNA of the CDR3 is TGTGCCAGCAGTTACTCGGTCTCCGGGGAGTCCTACGAGCAGTACTTC. The rearrangement joins TRBV6-2 or TRBV6-3 to TRBJ2-7, with D possibly being TRBD2 (5 bases). V shed 0 bases and J shed 1 base, with 13 bases lying between them. This CDR3 has 16 residues. Germline CDR1 MNHEY, CDR2 SVGEGT.

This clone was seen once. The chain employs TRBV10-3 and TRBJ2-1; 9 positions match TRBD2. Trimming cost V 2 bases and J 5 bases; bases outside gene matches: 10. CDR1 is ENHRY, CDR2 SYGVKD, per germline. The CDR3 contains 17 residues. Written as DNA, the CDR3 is TGTGCCATCAGTGAGATGATAGCGGGAGCCGGTAACAATGAGCAGTTCTTC. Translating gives CAISEMIAGAGNNEQFF.

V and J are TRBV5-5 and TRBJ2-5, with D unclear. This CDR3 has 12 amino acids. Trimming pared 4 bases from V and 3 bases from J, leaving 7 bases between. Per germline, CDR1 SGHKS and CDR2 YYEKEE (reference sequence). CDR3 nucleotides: TGTGCCAGCAGCCTACCTGAAGAGACCCAGTACTTC. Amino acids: CASSLPEETQYF.

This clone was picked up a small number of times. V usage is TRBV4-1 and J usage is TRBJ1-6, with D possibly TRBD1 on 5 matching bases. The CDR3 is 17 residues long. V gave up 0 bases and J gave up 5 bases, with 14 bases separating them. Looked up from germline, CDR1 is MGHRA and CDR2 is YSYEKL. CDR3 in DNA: TGCGCCAGCAGCCAAGATCGGGGAGGGGCAAATAATTCACCCCTCCACTTT. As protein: CASSQDRGGANNSPLHF.

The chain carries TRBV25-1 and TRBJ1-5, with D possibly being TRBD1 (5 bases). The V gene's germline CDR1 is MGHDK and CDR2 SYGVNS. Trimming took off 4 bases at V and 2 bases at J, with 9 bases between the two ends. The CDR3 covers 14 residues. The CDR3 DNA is TGTGCCAGCAGTGCCTGGGGGGGCAATCAGCCCCAGCATTTT. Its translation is CASSAWGGNQPQHF.

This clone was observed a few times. The CDR3 loop reads CASSLGANRGDYGYTF. The DNA of the CDR3 is TGTGCCAGCAGCTTAGGTGCAAACAGGGGGGACTATGGCTACACCTTC. This chain joins TRBV7-2 and TRBJ1-2; the match to TRBD1 covers 8 bases. V lost 1 base, J lost 3 bases, and 7 bases stayed unmatched. CDR1 is SGHTA, CDR2 FQGNSA, per germline. The CDR3 runs to 16 residues.

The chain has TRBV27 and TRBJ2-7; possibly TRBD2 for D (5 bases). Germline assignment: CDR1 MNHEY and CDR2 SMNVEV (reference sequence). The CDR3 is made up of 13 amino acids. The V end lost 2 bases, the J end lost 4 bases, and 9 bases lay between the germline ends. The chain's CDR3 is CASSLNTGYEQYF. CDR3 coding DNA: TGTGCCAGCAGTTTAAATACGGGGTACGAGCAGTACTTC.

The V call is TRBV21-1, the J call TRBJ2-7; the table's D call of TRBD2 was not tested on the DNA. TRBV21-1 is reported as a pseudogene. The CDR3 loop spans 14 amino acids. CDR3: CASSKGTSGYEQYF. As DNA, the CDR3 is TGTGCCAGCAGCAAGGGGACTAGCGGGTACGAGCAGTACTTC.

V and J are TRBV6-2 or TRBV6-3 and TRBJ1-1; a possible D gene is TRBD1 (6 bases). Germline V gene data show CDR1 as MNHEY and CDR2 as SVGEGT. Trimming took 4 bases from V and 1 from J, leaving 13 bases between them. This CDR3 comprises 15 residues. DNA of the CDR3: TGTGCCAGCAGTTCCCGGACAGCTCCGAACACTGAAGCTTTCTTT. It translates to CASSSRTAPNTEAFF.